What follows are 10 T cell receptor beta chains derived from one specimen sequenced in a study of T cell responses to AZD1222 COVID-19 vaccine. Method: immunoSEQ multiplex PCR; TCRdb's copy keeps in-frame clones and lacks some. The table lists approximately 84,000 clones, around 90% of them singletons, with 2.4% in the top ten. Sequencing was performed on peripheral blood, taken on day 0 of AZD1222 vaccination. Every receptor here comes from an adult in good health.

The chain links TRBV7-3 to TRBJ2-2, with 7 bases that match TRBD1. CDR1 is SGHTA, CDR2 FQGTGA, per germline. The CDR3 length is 15 residues. Germline trimming cut 5 bases from V and 2 bases from J; bases unmatched to any gene: 5. CDR3 loop: CASSPGQANTGELFF. The DNA of the CDR3 is TGTGCCAGCAGCCCCGGACAGGCTAACACCGGGGAGCTGTTTTTT.

Remarks on this clone: Mismatch with germline at one junction end may stem from a read error. This chain's CDR3 is CASSLFETTGNAIYF. CDR3 DNA sequence: TGCGCCAGCAGCTTGTTTGAGACAACTGGAAACGCCATATATTTT. The rearrangement links TRBV5-1 to TRBJ1-3; D not resolved. CDR1 SGHRS and CDR2 YFSETQ come from the germline V gene. The CDR3 totals 15 residues.

The rearrangement uses TRBV7-9 and TRBJ2-3; D might be TRBD1 (6 bases). The V gene's germline CDR1 is SEHNR and CDR2 FQNEAQ (reference sequence). The length of the CDR3 is 15 residues. The V end lost 5 bases, the J end lost 0 bases, and 12 bases lay between the germline ends. CDR3 nucleotide sequence: TGTGCCAGCAGCCCTGGCACAGGGAGCACAGATACGCAGTATTTT. As protein: CASSPGTGSTDTQYF.

The genes are TRBV7-2 and TRBJ2-5, with D unresolved. The CDR3 is 13 residues long. The germline CDR1 and CDR2 sequences are SGHTA and FQGNSA. V lost 2 bases and J lost 5, with 9 bases in between. The CDR3 coding sequence is TGTGCCAGCAGCTTAAGCCGTTTGGAGACCCAGTACTTC. The encoded protein is CASSLSRLETQYF.

The CDR3 sequence is CASSLALAEINEQFF. The CDR3 DNA reads as TGTGCCAGCAGCTTAGCACTAGCGGAGATCAATGAGCAGTTCTTC. The genes are TRBV7-3 and TRBJ2-1; 8 positions match TRBD2. The length of the CDR3 is 15 residues. Germline V gives CDR1 SGHTA, CDR2 FQGTGA. J lost 6 bases, V lost 2 bases, and 6 bases had no gene match.

The chain carries TRBV2 and TRBJ2-7, with TRBD2 as a possible D gene (6 bases). Trimming cost V 2 bases and J 0 bases, with 11 bases left between them. This CDR3 region has 15 residues. The V gene's germline CDR1 is SNHLY and CDR2 FYNNEI. The CDR3 spells CASSELARSSYEQYF. The DNA for the CDR3 is TGTGCCAGCAGTGAACTAGCGAGGAGCTCCTACGAGCAGTACTTC.

The genes are TRBV30 and TRBJ1-1; D not resolved. The germline V and J ends were trimmed by 2 bases and 4 bases, with 11 bases remaining between them. Germline lookup yields CDR1 GTSNPN and CDR2 SVGIG (reference sequence). This CDR3 has 13 residues. CDR3 region: CAWSTDPGTEAFF. CDR3 in DNA: TGTGCCTGGAGTACGGACCCGGGCACTGAAGCTTTCTTT.

Comments on this clone: The junction departs from the called germline gene at one end, perhaps through a read error. The chain couples TRBV7-6 to TRBJ2-3; 11 nucleotides line up with TRBD2. Germline-derived CDR1 and CDR2 are SGHVS and FNYEAQ. The CDR3 runs 15 residues. CDR3 nucleotide sequence: TGTGCCAGCAGCCTAGCGGGGGGTGGTGAAGATACGCAGTATTTT. Its protein is CASSLAGGGEDTQYF.

The chain links TRBV30 to TRBJ2-5, with no clear D. The CDR3 has 15 amino acids. CDR1 and CDR2 (germline): GTSNPN, SVGIG (reference sequence). V lost 0 bases to trimming and J lost 4 bases, with 15 bases between them. DNA of the CDR3: TGTGCCTGGAGTGTAGGGCCGATACCCGGAGAGACCCAGTACTTC. Amino acids: CAWSVGPIPGETQYF. Supplemented by reference TRBV30 and TRBJ2-5, the full variable domain reads SQTIHQWPATLVQPVGSPLSLECTVEGTSNPNLYWYRQAAGRGLQLLFYSVGIGQISSEVPQNLSASRPQDRQFILSSKKLLLSDSGFYLCAWSVGPIPGETQYFGPGTRLLVL.

A single count supports this clone. The chain couples TRBV7-6 to TRBJ2-2; D gene uncertain. CDR1 is SGHVS and CDR2 is FNYEAQ in the germline V gene. With 1 base removed from V and 6 bases from J, the gap between germline ends came to 3 bases. The CDR3 is 12 residues long. CDR3 sequence (DNA): TGTGCCAGCAGCTTAGAGCCCGGGGAGCTGTTTTTT. As protein: CASSLEPGELFF.